Detailed here is one TCR beta chain. Its specificity is not known. The same CDR3 can be traced to other DNA sequences in this sample. This sample is part of a study of graft-versus-host responses after intestinal transplantation. Clones were read by immunoSEQ multiplex PCR, and TCRdb kept only the in-frame ones, dropping some. The sample carries more than 45,000 clones, about 90% recorded once. The CDR3 contains 14 residues. Deletions cut 1 base from V and 4 bases from J, with 10 bases between. Germline assignment: CDR1 SEHNR and CDR2 FQNEAQ (reference sequence). Study-level points and caveats: The study associated peak circulating GvH clone levels with early post-transplant HvG declines. Graft-versus-host to host-versus-graft clonal ratios in allografts were high in patients with graft-donor T cell macrochimerism. Among recipient marrow samples, GvH clones were found; some appeared first in ileum or blood.

The material was PBMCs, obtained approximately four months after intestinal transplantation. This receptor was taken from a human patient who received an intestinal transplant, so some T cells may come from the graft donor. The chain has TRBV7-9 and TRBJ1-1, with no clear D. The CDR3 DNA reads as TGTGCCAGCAGCTTAGTGGACGAGGGCACTGAAGCTTTCTTT. Amino acid sequence: CASSLVDEGTEAFF.